The present T cell receptor (beta chain) was sequenced within a study of tumor T cells in aggressive B-cell lymphoma. Using immunoSEQ multiplex PCR, the repertoire was profiled, and TCRdb retains in-frame clones only, with some absent. The table records 8,900 or so clones, 70% to 90% of them present only once. Material for sequencing was tumor tissue. The clonotype comes from an adult with diffuse large B cell lymphoma.

The CDR3 loop is CASSQEGGSYNSPLHF. CDR3 nucleotide sequence: TGTGCCAGCAGCCAAGAGGGGGGCTCCTATAATTCACCCCTCCACTTT. The chain recombines TRBV4-2 with TRBJ1-6; tentatively, D is TRBD1 (5 bases). V was shortened by 0 bases and J by 0 bases, with 6 bases between the two germline ends. This CDR3 is built from 16 residues. Germline loops: CDR1 LGHNA, CDR2 YNFKEQ.